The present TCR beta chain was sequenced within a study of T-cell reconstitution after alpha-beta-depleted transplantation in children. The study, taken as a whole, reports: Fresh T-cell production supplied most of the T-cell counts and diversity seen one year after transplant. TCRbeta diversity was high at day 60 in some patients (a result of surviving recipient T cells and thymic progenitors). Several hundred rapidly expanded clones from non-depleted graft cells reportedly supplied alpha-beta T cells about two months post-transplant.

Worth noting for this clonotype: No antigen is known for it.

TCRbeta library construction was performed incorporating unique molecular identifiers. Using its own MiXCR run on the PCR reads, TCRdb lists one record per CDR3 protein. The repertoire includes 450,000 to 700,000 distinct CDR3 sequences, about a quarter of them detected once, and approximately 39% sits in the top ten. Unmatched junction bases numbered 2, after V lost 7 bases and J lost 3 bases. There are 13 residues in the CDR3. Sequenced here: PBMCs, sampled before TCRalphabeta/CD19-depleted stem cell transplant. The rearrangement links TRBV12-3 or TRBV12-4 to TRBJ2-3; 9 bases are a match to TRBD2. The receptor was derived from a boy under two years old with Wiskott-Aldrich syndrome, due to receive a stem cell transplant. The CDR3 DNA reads TGTGCCAGCAAGCTAGCGGGGACAGATACGCAGTATTTT. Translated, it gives CASKLAGTDTQYF.